This entry describes one T cell receptor beta chain. These data are taken from a study of blood T cell repertoires in COVID-19. Profiling relied on immunoSEQ multiplex PCR, and the TCRdb table lists in-frame clones only, not all of them. This sample has 190,000 or so clones; more than 70% occur once, and the top ten carry around 2.3%. There are 14 residues in the CDR3. Germline V gene lookup returns CDR1 GTSNPN and CDR2 SVGIG (reference sequence). Trimming removed 0 bases from V and 5 bases from J, with 10 bases in between. The receptor comes from a man aged 35-49 years with active or convalescent COVID-19. The chain uses TRBV30 and TRBJ2-2; the D gene is possibly TRBD2 (6 bases). Sequenced sample: peripheral blood. The CDR3 nucleotides are TGTGCCTGGAGTGTACTAGCCGGGACCGGGGAGCTGTTTTTT. Protein: CAWSVLAGTGELFF.